This T cell receptor (beta chain) was recovered during a study of T cell repertoires in cytomegalovirus infection. This clonotype was counted only a few times. The antigen is undetermined. The V gene's germline CDR1 is MNHNS and CDR2 SASEGT. This CDR3 has 12 amino acids. V was shortened by 4 bases and J by 10 bases, with 13 bases between the two germline ends. TCRdb reprocessed the reads via MiXCR and lists one record per CDR3 protein. The repertoire has fewer than 30,000 distinct CDR3 sequences, about 22% of them found once; the top ten carry about 90%. The sample was CD8+ T cells from cultured PBMCs, taken from culture after CMV antigen stimulation. This sequence joins TRBV6-1 and TRBJ1-1; unclear D gene. This sequence was found in a human donor in good health (CMV status not recorded). Some clones in this sample may be carry-over from other donors' samples. CDR3 nucleotide sequence: TGTGCCAGCAGTGGGGATCACTTGCTAGCTTTCTTT. Residues: CASSGDHLLAFF.